These 27 T cell receptor beta chains were sequenced from one sample in a study of CD8 T cells in Susac syndrome. Random hexamers served to reverse transcribe roughly 0.45 to 1 ug RNA. TCRdb reprocessed the immunoSEQ multiplex PCR reads with MiXCR, giving one entry per CDR3 protein. Altogether approximately 190,000 distinct CDR3 sequences are present, under 95% being singletons, with the ten largest covering 0.1%. The sample was CD4+ T cells from PBMCs. Receptors were obtained from a human donor in good health.

This chain joins TRBV6-1 and TRBJ2-5, with 7 bases lining up with TRBD1. With V trimmed by 6 bases and J by 5 bases, 6 bases remained unmatched. CDR1 is MNHNS, CDR2 SASEGT, per germline. This CDR3 spans 13 amino acids. The CDR3 region has the DNA TGTGCCAGCAGAATCACAGGGGTGGAGACCCAGTACTTC. Translation gives CASRITGVETQYF.

The J gene is TRBJ2-5, the V gene TRBV7-2; D is unclear. Trimming removed 1 base at V and 5 bases at J, with 11 bases between. The CDR3 has 14 amino acids. Germline V lookup: CDR1 SGHTA, CDR2 FQGNSA. CDR3 sequence (DNA): TGTGCCAGCAGCTTAGGTCGACACGCGGAGACCCAGTACTTC. Amino acids: CASSLGRHAETQYF.

V usage is TRBV10-3 and J usage is TRBJ2-7; D might be TRBD2 (7 bases). V was pared by 1 base and J by 6 bases, with 10 bases between. The CDR3 covers 13 residues. Per the germline V gene, CDR1 is ENHRY and CDR2 is SYGVKD. The CDR3 spells CAISEYGGREQYV. Here the CDR3 DNA reads TGTGCCATCAGTGAGTACGGGGGGCGCGAGCAGTACGTC.

The CDR3 is CASSSPSGPGGEKLFF. In DNA, the CDR3 is TGTGCCAGCAGTTCTCCGTCCGGCCCCGGAGGCGAAAAACTGTTTTTT. The V gene is TRBV28, the J gene TRBJ1-4; D ambiguous. Germline assignment: CDR1 MDHEN and CDR2 SYDVKM. The CDR3 runs 16 residues. The V gene lost 4 bases and the J gene lost 8 bases, with 20 bases spanning the gap.

V is TRBV4-3 and J is TRBJ2-5; 9 bases map to TRBD2. Germline V CDR1 and CDR2: LGHNA, YSLEER. V shed 3 bases and J 5 bases; nucleotides not matched to a gene: 7. The CDR3 runs 15 residues. CDR3 protein: CASSQLAGAGETQYF. The CDR3 DNA reads as TGCGCCAGCAGCCAGTTAGCGGGGGCGGGTGAGACCCAGTACTTC.

This clonotype was detected once. V and J are TRBV10-3 and TRBJ1-1; D uncertain. The CDR3 has 14 residues. Trimming left V 2 bases short and J 6 bases short, with 13 bases between. Germline lookup yields CDR1 ENHRY and CDR2 SYGVKD. CDR3 nucleotides: TGTGCCATCAGTGAGAACTATGAGAGTTCTGAAGCTTTCTTT. It specifies CAISENYESSEAFF.

This clonotype appeared a few times. The chain combines TRBV29-1 with TRBJ2-5; the D is unclear. This CDR3 is built from 12 residues. Germline CDR1 is SQVTM and CDR2 is ANQGSEA. V lost 4 bases to trimming and J lost 5 bases, with 11 bases between them. This CDR3 reads CSVGRLDETQYF. The CDR3 region has the DNA TGCAGCGTTGGCAGATTAGACGAGACCCAGTACTTC.

The V gene is TRBV3-1, the J gene TRBJ1-2; 8 nucleotides match TRBD1. Germline V gene lookup returns CDR1 LGHDT and CDR2 YNNKEL (reference sequence). Trimming at V came to 3 bases and at J to 7 bases, leaving 13 bases not matched to a gene. The CDR3 runs 16 residues. The CDR3 loop reads CASSQRTGTMLGGYTF. Here the CDR3 DNA reads TGTGCCAGCAGCCAGAGGACAGGGACAATGCTGGGTGGCTACACCTTC.

DNA of the CDR3: TGTGCCAGTAGTTTGGGACAGGGCAACCCTACTCAGCCCCAGCATTTT. Its translation is CASSLGQGNPTQPQHF. The chain is built from TRBV19 and TRBJ1-5; 9 bases are a match to TRBD1. Germline V CDR1 and CDR2: LNHDA, SQIVND (reference sequence). Trimming cost V 5 bases and J 6 bases; bases outside gene matches: 11. This CDR3 is 16 amino acids long.

The chain employs TRBV18 and TRBJ2-3; 8 positions match TRBD2. After removal of 6 bases from V and 4 bases from J, the junction contained 12 bases not matched to a gene. Germline V lookup: CDR1 KGHSH, CDR2 LQKENI. The CDR3 is 16 amino acids. Here the CDR3 DNA reads TGTGCCAGCTCTCTAGGTACGGGGGGGCCGTCAGATACGCAGTATTTT. This encodes CASSLGTGGPSDTQYF.

The chain uses TRBV6-2 or TRBV6-3 and TRBJ1-5, with D possibly matching TRBD1 (5 bases). The CDR3 extends over 15 amino acids. Trimming removed 0 bases at V and 6 bases at J, with 12 bases between. Looked up from germline, CDR1 is MNHEY and CDR2 is SVGEGT. CDR3 residues: CASSYSKGGAQPQHF. CDR3 in DNA: TGTGCCAGCAGTTACTCGAAGGGTGGGGCTCAGCCCCAGCATTTT.

The chain uses TRBV5-1 and TRBJ2-2; D unresolved. The CDR3 runs to 12 residues. Trimming stripped 4 bases from V and 4 bases from J, with 5 bases between. Per the germline V gene, CDR1 is SGHRS and CDR2 is YFSETQ. The CDR3 nucleotides are TGCGCCAGCAGCCCGTTCACCGGGGAGCTGTTTTTT. Protein sequence: CASSPFTGELFF. The variable domain in full, completed from reference TRBV5-1 and TRBJ2-2, reads KAGVTQTPRYLIKTRGQQVTLSCSPISGHRSVSWYQQTPGQGLQFLFEYFSETQRNKGNFPGRFSGRQFSNSRSEMNVSTLELGDSALYLCASSPFTGELFFGEGSRLTVL.

The rearrangement links TRBV6-2 or TRBV6-3 to TRBJ2-3, with 10 positions matching TRBD2. Germline V gene data show CDR1 as MNHEY and CDR2 as SVGEGT. The CDR3 loop spans 15 amino acids. Trimming removed 6 bases from V and 2 bases from J; junction bases left unmatched: 5. CDR3 residues: CASRPSGGFTDTQYF. In DNA form, the CDR3 reads TGTGCCAGCAGACCTAGCGGGGGATTCACAGATACGCAGTATTTT.

This clonotype was observed a few times. The rearrangement joins TRBV29-1 to TRBJ2-5; D gene unclear. The CDR3 is made up of 12 amino acids. Germline CDR1 and CDR2: SQVTM and ANQGSEA. V lost 4 bases and J lost 2, with 8 bases in between. CDR3 sequence (DNA): TGCAGCGTTGCGTGGCGGCAAGAGACCCAGTACTTC. Translating it yields CSVAWRQETQYF.

The V call is TRBV20-1, the J call TRBJ2-7; maybe TRBD2 (6 bases). Trimming removed 0 bases from V and 5 bases from J, with 14 bases in between. From germline, CDR1 is DFQATT and CDR2 SNEGSKA (reference sequence). CDR3 length: 14 residues. The CDR3 reads CSARDPGEVHEQYF. The CDR3 nucleotides read TGCAGTGCTAGAGATCCGGGGGAAGTCCACGAGCAGTACTTC.

This chain joins TRBV3-1 and TRBJ2-1; D gene unclear. The CDR3 has 15 amino acids. CDR1 is LGHDT, CDR2 YNNKEL, per germline (reference sequence). Trimming took off 1 base at V and 0 bases at J, with 7 bases between the two ends. DNA of the CDR3: TGTGCCAGCAGCCAAGGCTTAAACTCCTACAATGAGCAGTTCTTC. Encoded protein: CASSQGLNSYNEQFF.

The chain links TRBV5-1 to TRBJ1-6; D is ambiguous. This CDR3 contains 14 residues. Germline V gives CDR1 SGHRS, CDR2 YFSETQ. V dropped 0 bases and J dropped 12 bases, with 13 bases sitting between them. CDR3 bases: TGCGCCAGCAGCTTGGAGGCCTCCCGTCTACCCCTCCACTTT. It codes for CASSLEASRLPLHF.

V is TRBV28 and J is TRBJ1-2; tentatively, D is TRBD1 (5 bases). Germline lookup yields CDR1 MDHEN and CDR2 SYDVKM. Deletions cut 8 bases from V and 4 bases from J, with 8 bases between. This CDR3 contains 11 residues. In DNA form, the CDR3 reads TGTGCCAGCGGTAGGGGCTATGGCTACACCTTC. This translates into CASGRGYGYTF.

For the CDR3, the DNA is TGTGCCAGCAGAGGGACAGCTAACTATGGCTACACCTTC. Its protein is CASRGTANYGYTF. The chain carries TRBV19 and TRBJ1-2; 7 bases are a match to TRBD1. Germline lookup yields CDR1 LNHDA and CDR2 SQIVND (reference sequence). The CDR3 spans 13 residues. V lost 9 bases, J lost 0 bases, and 4 bases stayed unmatched. The full variable domain, its missing parts supplied by reference TRBV19 and TRBJ1-2, is DGGITQSPKYLFRKEGQNVTLSCEQNLNHDAMYWYRQDPGQGLRLIYYSQIVNDFQKGDIAEGYSVSREKKESFPLTVTSAQKNPTAFYLCASRGTANYGYTFGSGTRLTVV.

The chain combines TRBV29-1 with TRBJ1-3; D remains unclear. Between the trimmed V and J ends, which lost 7 bases and 4 bases, there was a span of 8 bases. The CDR3 spans 11 residues. The V gene's germline CDR1 is SQVTM and CDR2 ANQGSEA. For the CDR3, the DNA is TGCAGCGCCCTATCCGGAAACACCATATATTTT. Amino acid sequence: CSALSGNTIYF.

This clonotype was seen only once. V and J are TRBV4-1 and TRBJ2-1, with D unresolved. Per the germline V gene, CDR1 is MGHRA and CDR2 is YSYEKL. Trimming removed 8 bases at V and 0 bases at J, with 17 bases between. The CDR3 loop spans 16 amino acids. This chain's CDR3 is CASGPRLEISYNEQFF. In DNA form, the CDR3 reads TGCGCCAGCGGACCTAGGCTGGAAATCTCCTACAATGAGCAGTTCTTC.

The chain joins TRBV19 to TRBJ1-2, with 8 bases that match TRBD1. There are 15 residues in the CDR3. The J segment lost 2 bases and the V segment lost 4 bases, leaving 6 bases of the junction unmatched. CDR1 LNHDA and CDR2 SQIVND come from the germline V gene (reference sequence). This chain's CDR3 is CASSTRTGSNYGYTF. DNA of the CDR3: TGTGCCAGTAGTACCCGGACAGGGTCCAACTATGGCTACACCTTC. Using reference TRBV19 and TRBJ1-2 for the parts outside the CDR3, the full variable domain is DGGITQSPKYLFRKEGQNVTLSCEQNLNHDAMYWYRQDPGQGLRLIYYSQIVNDFQKGDIAEGYSVSREKKESFPLTVTSAQKNPTAFYLCASSTRTGSNYGYTFGSGTRLTVV.

The chain has TRBV28 and TRBJ2-2, with TRBD1 as a possible D gene (6 bases). The CDR3 spans 15 residues. V shed 7 bases and J shed 5 bases, with 17 bases lying between them. Germline CDR1 and CDR2: MDHEN and SYDVKM. CDR3 loop: CASTPGDRQTGELFF. CDR3 sequence (DNA): TGTGCCAGCACCCCAGGGGATCGTCAGACCGGGGAGCTGTTTTTT.

CDR3 nucleotides: TGCGCCAGCAACGCGGACGGGTACACTGAAGCTTTCTTT. It translates to CASNADGYTEAFF. The rearrangement links TRBV5-1 to TRBJ1-1; the D is unclear. This CDR3 is built from 13 residues. V shed 6 bases and J shed 3 bases, with 12 bases lying between them. From germline, CDR1 is SGHRS and CDR2 YFSETQ. Filled out from reference TRBV5-1 and TRBJ1-1, the complete variable domain reads KAGVTQTPRYLIKTRGQQVTLSCSPISGHRSVSWYQQTPGQGLQFLFEYFSETQRNKGNFPGRFSGRQFSNSRSEMNVSTLELGDSALYLCASNADGYTEAFFGQGTRLTVV.

V and J are TRBV10-3 and TRBJ2-5; D possibly corresponds to TRBD2 (5 bases). CDR1 and CDR2 (germline): ENHRY, SYGVKD. The CDR3 length is 12 residues. V lost 5 bases to trimming and J lost 9 bases, with 13 bases between them. The CDR3 DNA reads TGTGCCATCAGTCCGGGCCCCGGGGCCCAGTACTTC. Encoded protein: CAISPGPGAQYF.

The CDR3 sequence is CAWSALDRLNTEAFF. CDR3 nucleotide sequence: TGTGCCTGGAGTGCCCTGGACAGGTTGAACACTGAAGCTTTCTTT. The chain has TRBV30 and TRBJ1-1; TRBD1 agrees at 7 bases. This CDR3 comprises 15 residues. In germline, CDR1 is GTSNPN, CDR2 SVGIG (reference sequence). The V and J ends lost 1 base and 0 bases, in that order; junction bases with no gene match: 5.

The chain uses TRBV12-3 or TRBV12-4 and TRBJ2-6; possible D gene TRBD1, 5 bases. V was cut by 8 bases and J by 2 bases, with 16 bases left in between. The CDR3 spans 16 residues. The CDR3 here is CASSMTQGTGANVLTF. CDR3 nucleotides: TGTGCCAGCTCGATGACGCAGGGAACTGGGGCCAACGTCCTGACTTTC.